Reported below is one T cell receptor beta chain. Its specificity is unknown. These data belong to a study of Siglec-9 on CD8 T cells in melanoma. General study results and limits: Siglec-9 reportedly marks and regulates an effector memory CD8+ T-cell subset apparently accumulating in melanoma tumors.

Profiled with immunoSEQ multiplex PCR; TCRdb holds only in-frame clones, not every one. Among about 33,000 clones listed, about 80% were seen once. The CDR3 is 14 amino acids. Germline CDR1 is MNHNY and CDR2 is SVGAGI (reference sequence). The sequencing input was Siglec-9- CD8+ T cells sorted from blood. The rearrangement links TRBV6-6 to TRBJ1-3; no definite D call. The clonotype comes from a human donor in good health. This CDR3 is CGFPGNPSGNTIYF. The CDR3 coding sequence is TGTGGGTTTCCGGGTAACCCCTCTGGAAACACCATATATTTT.